The T cell receptor (beta chain) under discussion was sequenced for a study of T cells in Graves' hyperthyroidism and ophthalmopathy. Of note for this clonotype: One junction end disagrees with the germline gene, perhaps due to a read error.

Germline V gene lookup returns CDR1 SQVTM and CDR2 ANQGSEA. The CDR3 is 12 amino acids. Amplified regions were TCR beta CDR3 sequences from RNA transcripts. The HTBI set primed first-round TCR CDR3 RT-PCR. In TCRdb, the multiplex PCR reads were re-called with MiXCR into one record per CDR3 protein. The profile covers around 450,000 distinct CDR3 sequences, with less than 20% appearing a single time and just under 8% taken by the ten largest. Based on clinical symptoms, serum thyroxine and TRAb, thyroid ultrasound and orbital computed tomography, diagnoses were reached. This receptor was taken from a woman between 18 and 30 years old with Graves' hyperthyroidism. The specimen was blood. This chain links TRBV29-1 with TRBJ1-4, with D hard to call. DNA for the CDR3: TGCAGCGGACGGCTCGAAAATGAAAAACTGCTTTTT. This codes for CSGRLENEKLLF.